The 21 T cell receptor beta chains reported below all come from one sample, sequenced in a study of cytomegalovirus exposure and HLA in healthy donors. The protocol was immunoSEQ multiplex PCR, while the TCRdb copy is restricted to in-frame clones and leaves out a portion. Here the sample spans some 110,000 clones, roughly 94% being singletons. The sample was PBMCs. These receptors all stem from a woman aged 18-29 years in good health and CMV-seronegative.

This chain links TRBV19 with TRBJ2-2; tentatively, D is TRBD2 (5 bases). The CDR3 contains 14 residues. The germline CDR1 and CDR2 sequences are LNHDA and SQIVND (reference sequence). Trimming left V 4 bases short and J 3 bases short, with 9 bases between. CDR3 loop: CASSTGWDTGELFF. Written as DNA, the CDR3 is TGTGCCAGTAGTACGGGGTGGGACACCGGGGAGCTGTTTTTT.

The V gene is TRBV7-9, the J gene TRBJ1-2, with D uncertain. Germline V CDR1 and CDR2: SEHNR, FQNEAQ (reference sequence). The V and J ends lost 5 bases and 6 bases respectively, with 19 bases between them. This CDR3 is 15 amino acids long. The CDR3 DNA reads as TGTGCCAGCAGCCTAAGGGAGCGGGGATTAAATGGCTACACCTTC. Amino acid sequence: CASSLRERGLNGYTF. The variable domain in full, with the rest retrieved from reference TRBV7-9 and TRBJ1-2, is DTGVSQNPRHKITKRGQNVTFRCDPISEHNRLYWYRQTLGQGPEFLTYFQNEAQLEKSRLLSDRFSAERPKGSFSTLEIQRTEQGDSAMYLCASSLRERGLNGYTFGSGTRLTVV.

The genes are TRBV5-1 and TRBJ2-7, with 8 bases aligning to TRBD2. CDR3 length: 13 amino acids. Germline CDR1 reads SGHRS; CDR2 reads YFSETQ. V shed 4 bases, J shed 7 bases, and the junction held 7 bases outside the gene matches. CDR3 amino acids: CASSPGGAWEQYF. The CDR3 DNA follows: TGCGCCAGCAGCCCCGGGGGGGCCTGGGAGCAGTACTTC. The complete variable domain, with remaining parts taken from reference TRBV5-1 and TRBJ2-7, reads KAGVTQTPRYLIKTRGQQVTLSCSPISGHRSVSWYQQTPGQGLQFLFEYFSETQRNKGNFPGRFSGRQFSNSRSEMNVSTLELGDSALYLCASSPGGAWEQYFGPGTRLTVT.

The gene calls are TRBV6-1 and TRBJ1-5; D is undetermined. CDR3 length: 13 amino acids. CDR1 and CDR2 from the germline V gene are MNHNS and SASEGT. V was pared by 6 bases and J by 3 bases, with 9 bases between. The CDR3 nucleotides read TGTGCCAGCAGGCGGGGAGACAATCAGCCCCAGCATTTT. Translating it yields CASRRGDNQPQHF.

V is TRBV7-9 and J is TRBJ2-5; D not resolved. Germline CDR1 and CDR2: SEHNR and FQNEAQ (reference sequence). Between the trimmed V and J ends, which lost 3 bases and 0 bases, there was a span of 5 bases. The CDR3 is 13 residues long. DNA for the CDR3: TGTGCCAGCAGCTTGAGTTACCAAGAGACCCAGTACTTC. It is translated as CASSLSYQETQYF.

This sequence joins TRBV30 and TRBJ1-1; D may be TRBD1 (6 bases). Germline CDR1 is GTSNPN and CDR2 is SVGIG (reference sequence). The CDR3 has 19 residues. With 0 bases removed from V and 0 bases from J, the gap between germline ends came to 23 bases. The CDR3 DNA reads as TGTGCCTGGAGTGTACGTCGGCCCCATGTGGGGGCAATGAACACTGAAGCTTTCTTT. It yields the protein CAWSVRRPHVGAMNTEAFF.

The chain recombines TRBV19 with TRBJ1-1, with D unresolved. Germline values: CDR1 LNHDA, CDR2 SQIVND (reference sequence). V dropped 1 base and J dropped 4 bases, with 7 bases sitting between them. This CDR3 has 13 residues. The CDR3 protein is CASSIGGATEAFF. As DNA, the CDR3 is TGTGCCAGTAGTATAGGGGGAGCCACTGAAGCTTTCTTT.

The chain uses TRBV25-1 and TRBJ1-1; tentatively, D is TRBD1 (5 bases). The CDR3 spans 13 residues. Germline loops: CDR1 MGHDK, CDR2 SYGVNS. Between the trimmed V and J ends, which lost 0 bases and 10 bases, there was a span of 12 bases. This CDR3 reads CASSEYGGTGAFF. CDR3 in DNA: TGTGCCAGCAGTGAATATGGCGGGACGGGAGCTTTCTTT.

The chain couples TRBV4-2 to TRBJ2-7, with 10 bases matching TRBD2. Germline lookup yields CDR1 LGHNA and CDR2 YNFKEQ. The CDR3 consists of 16 residues. Germline trimming cut 3 bases from V and 2 bases from J; bases unmatched to any gene: 7. The CDR3 reads CASSQASLAGAYEQYF. The CDR3 DNA is TGTGCCAGCAGCCAGGCCTCCCTAGCGGGGGCCTACGAGCAGTACTTC.

The V gene is TRBV5-1, the J gene TRBJ2-4; a weak D match, TRBD2 (6 bases). Germline CDR1 is SGHRS and CDR2 is YFSETQ. V was trimmed by 0 bases and J by 7 bases, leaving 14 bases between them. The CDR3 loop spans 15 amino acids. CDR3 protein: CASSLAGGRGNIQYF. DNA for the CDR3: TGCGCCAGCAGCTTGGCCGGGGGTAGAGGGAACATTCAGTACTTC.

This chain uses TRBV5-5 with TRBJ1-1; D is unclear. CDR3 size: 13 residues. The germline V gene encodes CDR1 SGHKS and CDR2 YYEKEE (reference sequence). Trimming removed 0 bases from V and 1 base from J, with 4 bases in between. The CDR3 loop reads CASSLGANTEAFF. DNA of the CDR3: TGTGCCAGCAGCTTGGGGGCGAACACTGAAGCTTTCTTT. Full variable domain (rest looked up from reference TRBV5-5 and TRBJ1-1): DAGVTQSPTHLIKTRGQQVTLRCSPISGHKSVSWYQQVLGQGPQFIFQYYEKEERGRGNFPDRFSARQFPNYSSELNVNALLLGDSALYLCASSLGANTEAFFGQGTRLTVV.

This chain uses TRBV30 with TRBJ2-3; 8 nucleotides align to TRBD2. Losses at the gene ends were 1 base for V and 5 bases for J; bases not matched to a gene: 2. The CDR3 runs 13 residues. Per the germline V gene, CDR1 is GTSNPN and CDR2 is SVGIG (reference sequence). For the CDR3, the DNA is TGTGCCTGGAGTGACGGGAGGGGAGATACGCAGTATTTT. Residues: CAWSDGRGDTQYF.

This chain connects TRBV7-9 to TRBJ1-5, with a weak D call TRBD1 (5 bases). The V end lost 3 bases, the J end lost 4 bases, and 7 bases lay between the germline ends. The CDR3 is 13 residues long. In germline, CDR1 is SEHNR, CDR2 FQNEAQ (reference sequence). This CDR3 reads CASSLTVNQPQHF. CDR3 DNA: TGTGCCAGCAGCTTGACAGTAAATCAGCCCCAGCATTTT.

The chain is built from TRBV5-3 and TRBJ2-7; 8 bases are shared with TRBD1. TRBV5-3 is designated an ORF whose function remains uncertain. After removal of 0 bases from V and 4 bases from J, the junction contained 0 bases not matched to a gene. This CDR3 has 13 residues. The DNA of the CDR3 is TGTGCCAGAAGCTTGGGACAGGGGTACGAGCAGTACTTC. This codes for CARSLGQGYEQYF.

The chain couples TRBV13 to TRBJ2-3, with 8 bases that match TRBD2. This CDR3 is built from 17 residues. Germline values: CDR1 PRHDT, CDR2 FYEKMQ (reference sequence). With 1 base clipped from V and 1 base from J, the junction kept 7 bases outside the gene matches. The CDR3 sequence is CASSLAGEAGGTDTQYF. The CDR3 bases are TGTGCCAGCAGCTTAGCGGGGGAAGCGGGAGGCACAGATACGCAGTATTTT.

This clone came up once. The chain uses TRBV30 and TRBJ1-2; no reliable D call. This CDR3 comprises 13 residues. Between the trimmed V and J ends, which lost 1 base and 2 bases, there was a span of 8 bases. Germline V CDR1 and CDR2: GTSNPN, SVGIG (reference sequence). Here the CDR3 DNA reads TGTGCCTGGAGTGATAGAGGAAACTATGGCTACACCTTC. This sequence encodes CAWSDRGNYGYTF.

The J gene is TRBJ1-5, the V gene TRBV27; TRBD1 matches at 8 bases. Germline V gene lookup returns CDR1 MNHEY and CDR2 SMNVEV (reference sequence). V lost 4 bases and J lost 6; bases outside the gene matches: 8. This CDR3 contains 15 residues. The CDR3 nucleotides read TGTGCCAGCAGTTCCGGACAGGGATGGGTTCAGCCCCAGCATTTT. The encoded protein is CASSSGQGWVQPQHF.

The genes are TRBV7-9 and TRBJ1-1; D ambiguous. Looked up from germline, CDR1 is SEHNR and CDR2 is FQNEAQ (reference sequence). The V and J ends lost 1 base and 11 bases respectively, with 17 bases between them. The CDR3 is 14 residues long. The CDR3 loop reads CASSLGGVNPGAFF. The DNA of the CDR3 is TGTGCCAGCAGCTTAGGGGGAGTAAACCCTGGGGCTTTCTTT.

The chain is built from TRBV6-6 and TRBJ1-4; the match to TRBD1 covers 10 bases. The germline V gene has CDR1 MNHNY and CDR2 SVGAGI (reference sequence). Germline trimming cut 2 bases from V and 6 bases from J; bases unmatched to any gene: 6. This CDR3 has 16 residues. For the CDR3, the DNA is TGTGCCAGCAGTTACGACCGGACAGGGGGTGATGAAAAACTGTTTTTT. Translated, it gives CASSYDRTGGDEKLFF.

This chain links TRBV28 with TRBJ2-5; a weak D match, TRBD1 (5 bases). This CDR3 region has 16 residues. V lost 6 bases, J lost 1 base, and 18 bases lay in between. Germline CDR1 and CDR2: MDHEN and SYDVKM. The CDR3 DNA reads as TGTGCCAGCAGCACCCCGGCAGGGTTGGTCCAAGAGACCCAGTACTTC. The encoded protein is CASSTPAGLVQETQYF.

J is TRBJ2-3 and V is TRBV2; TRBD2 aligns across 11 bases. The CDR3 extends over 16 amino acids. V lost 4 bases to trimming and J lost 1 base; unmatched junction nucleotides: 4. CDR1 is SNHLY, CDR2 FYNNEI, per germline. DNA for the CDR3: TGTGCCAGCAGTGTTAGACTAGCGGGACGCACAGATACGCAGTATTTT. Encoded protein: CASSVRLAGRTDTQYF.